The sample holds many counts of the clone carrying this T cell receptor beta chain. Its antigen is not known. The V gene's germline CDR1 is DFQATT and CDR2 SNEGSKA (reference sequence). V gave up 6 bases and J gave up 8 bases, with 16 bases separating them. This CDR3 comprises 12 residues. The data are from a study of human T cells and chemical hapten exposure. Study findings and constraints: Because they had alopecia, donors may respond immunologically unlike healthy people.

TCRdb itself ran the RACE reads through MiXCR, one entry per CDR3 protein. The sample records 100,000 or so distinct CDR3 sequences, approximately 10% being singletons. Time point of the sample: patch test 1, 2 weeks after DPC sensitization. Specified treatment: therapeutic diphenylcyclopropenone sensitization with weekly scalp DPC. Blood sampling occurred before each patch-test application. The study enrolled 18 to 70-year-old alopecia patients suitable for DPC. This TCR was recovered from a man aged 35 to 55 with alopecia areata. Some clones in this sample may be carry-over from other donors' samples. The chain has TRBV20-1 and TRBJ1-1; D is unclear. Specimen: whole blood, collected in connection with sensitization to the hapten diphenylcyclopropenone (DPC). The CDR3 region is CSATGKAWEAFF. The CDR3 coding sequence is TGCAGTGCCACCGGGAAAGCCTGGGAAGCTTTCTTT.